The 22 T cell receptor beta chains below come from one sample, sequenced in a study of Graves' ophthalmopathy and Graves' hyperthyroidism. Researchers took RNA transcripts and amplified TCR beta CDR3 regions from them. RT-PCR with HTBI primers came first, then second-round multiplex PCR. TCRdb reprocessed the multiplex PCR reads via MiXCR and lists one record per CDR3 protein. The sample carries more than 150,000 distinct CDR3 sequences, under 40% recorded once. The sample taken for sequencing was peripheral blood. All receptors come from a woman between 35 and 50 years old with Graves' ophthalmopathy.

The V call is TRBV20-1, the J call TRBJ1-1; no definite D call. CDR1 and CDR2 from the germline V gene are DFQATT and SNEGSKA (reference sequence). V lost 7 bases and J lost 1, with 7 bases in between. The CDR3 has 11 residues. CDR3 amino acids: CSVIRNTEAFF. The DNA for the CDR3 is TGCAGTGTAATACGGAACACTGAAGCTTTCTTT.

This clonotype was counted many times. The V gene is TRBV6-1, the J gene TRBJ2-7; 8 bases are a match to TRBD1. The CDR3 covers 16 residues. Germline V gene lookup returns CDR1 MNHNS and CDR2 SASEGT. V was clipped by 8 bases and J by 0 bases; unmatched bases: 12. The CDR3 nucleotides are TGTGCCAGCCGACAGGGGTTTGGTTTGAGCTCCTACGAGCAGTACTTC. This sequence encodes CASRQGFGLSSYEQYF.

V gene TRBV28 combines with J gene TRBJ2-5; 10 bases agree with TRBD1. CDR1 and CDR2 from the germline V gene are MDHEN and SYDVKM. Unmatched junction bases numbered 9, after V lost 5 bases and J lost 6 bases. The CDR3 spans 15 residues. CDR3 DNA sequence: TGTGCCAGCAGTACGGGACAGGGGAATAGAAAGACCCAGTACTTC. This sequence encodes CASSTGQGNRKTQYF.

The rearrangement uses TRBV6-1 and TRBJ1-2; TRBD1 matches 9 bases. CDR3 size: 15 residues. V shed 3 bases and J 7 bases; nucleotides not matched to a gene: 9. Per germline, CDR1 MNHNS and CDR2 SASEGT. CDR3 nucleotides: TGTGCCAGCAGTGACCCGGGACAGGGTGTGAGTGGCTACACCTTC. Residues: CASSDPGQGVSGYTF.

CDR3 sequence: CASTRPSSYEQYF. Written as DNA, the CDR3 is TGTGCCAGCACGCGCCCCAGCTCCTACGAGCAGTACTTC. The gene calls are TRBV6-1 and TRBJ2-7; D not certain. V was clipped by 7 bases and J by 0 bases, with 10 bases between them. The length of the CDR3 is 13 residues. Germline V gene data show CDR1 as MNHNS and CDR2 as SASEGT.

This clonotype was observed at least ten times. The CDR3 coding sequence is TGTGCCAGCAGTTCGACAGCTTCGGTGAATTCACCCCTCCACTTT. Translated, it gives CASSSTASVNSPLHF. The rearrangement links TRBV28 to TRBJ1-6; weak D call: TRBD1 (5 bases). V shed 4 bases and J shed 7 bases, with 14 bases lying between them. The CDR3 length is 15 residues. Per the germline V gene, CDR1 is MDHEN and CDR2 is SYDVKM. The full variable domain, completed using reference TRBV28 and TRBJ1-6, is DVKVTQSSRYLVKRTGEKVFLECVQDMDHENMFWYRQDPGLGLRLIYFSYDVKMKEKGDIPEGYSVSREKKERFSLILESASTNQTSMYLCASSSTASVNSPLHFGNGTRLTVT.

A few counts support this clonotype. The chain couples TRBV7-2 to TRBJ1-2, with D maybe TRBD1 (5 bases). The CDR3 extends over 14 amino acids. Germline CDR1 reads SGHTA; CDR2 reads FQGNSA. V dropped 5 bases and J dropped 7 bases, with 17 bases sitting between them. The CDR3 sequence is CASSADGAVGGYTF. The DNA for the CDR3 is TGTGCCAGCAGCGCCGACGGGGCGGTGGGTGGCTACACCTTC.

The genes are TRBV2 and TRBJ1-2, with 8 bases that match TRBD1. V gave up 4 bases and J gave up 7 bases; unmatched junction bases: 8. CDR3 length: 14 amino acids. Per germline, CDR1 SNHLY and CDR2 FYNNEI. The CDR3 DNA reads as TGTGCCAGCAGTGCCATCGGGACAGGTGGTGGCTACACCTTC. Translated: CASSAIGTGGGYTF.

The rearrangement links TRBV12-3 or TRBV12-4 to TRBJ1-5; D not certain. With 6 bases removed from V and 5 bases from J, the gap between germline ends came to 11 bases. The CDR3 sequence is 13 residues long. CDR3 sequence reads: CASSPRQYQPQHF. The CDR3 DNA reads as TGTGCCAGCAGCCCTCGGCAGTATCAGCCCCAGCATTTT.

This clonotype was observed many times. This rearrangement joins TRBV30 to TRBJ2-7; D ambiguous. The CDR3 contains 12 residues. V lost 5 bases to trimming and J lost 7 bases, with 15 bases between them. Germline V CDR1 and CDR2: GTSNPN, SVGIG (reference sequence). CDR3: CAWGGASWEQYF. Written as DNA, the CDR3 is TGTGCCTGGGGCGGCGCCTCTTGGGAGCAGTACTTC. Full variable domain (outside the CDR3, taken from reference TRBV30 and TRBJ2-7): SQTIHQWPATLVQPVGSPLSLECTVEGTSNPNLYWYRQAAGRGLQLLFYSVGIGQISSEVPQNLSASRPQDRQFILSSKKLLLSDSGFYLCAWGGASWEQYFGPGTRLTVT.

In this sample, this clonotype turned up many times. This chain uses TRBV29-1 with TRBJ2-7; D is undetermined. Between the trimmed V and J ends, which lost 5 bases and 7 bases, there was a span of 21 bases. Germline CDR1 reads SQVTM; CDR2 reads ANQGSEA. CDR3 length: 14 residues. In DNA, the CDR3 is TGCAGCGTTATCATCGCCCGGGTAGTGGAAGAGCAGTACTTC. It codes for CSVIIARVVEEQYF.

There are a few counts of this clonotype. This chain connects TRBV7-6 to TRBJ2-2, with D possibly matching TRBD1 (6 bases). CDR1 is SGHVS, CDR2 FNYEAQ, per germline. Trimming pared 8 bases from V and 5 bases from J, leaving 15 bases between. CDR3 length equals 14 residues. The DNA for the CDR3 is TGTGCCAGCGCAGGGGATCACCTTACCGGGGAGCTGTTTTTT. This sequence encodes CASAGDHLTGELFF.

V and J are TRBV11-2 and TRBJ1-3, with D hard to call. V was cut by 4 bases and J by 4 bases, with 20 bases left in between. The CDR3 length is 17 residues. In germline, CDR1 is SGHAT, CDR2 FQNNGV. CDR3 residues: CASSSPPGYVDGNTIYF. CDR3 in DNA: TGTGCCAGCAGCTCCCCCCCGGGGTACGTTGACGGAAACACCATATATTTT.

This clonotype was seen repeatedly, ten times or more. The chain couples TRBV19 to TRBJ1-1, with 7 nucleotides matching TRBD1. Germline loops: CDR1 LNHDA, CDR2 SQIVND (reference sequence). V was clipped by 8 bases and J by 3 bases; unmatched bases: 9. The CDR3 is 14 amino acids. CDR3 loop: CASRQTGSYTEAFF. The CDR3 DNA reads TGTGCCAGTCGCCAGACAGGGAGTTACACTGAAGCTTTCTTT. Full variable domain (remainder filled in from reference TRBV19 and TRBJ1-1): DGGITQSPKYLFRKEGQNVTLSCEQNLNHDAMYWYRQDPGQGLRLIYYSQIVNDFQKGDIAEGYSVSREKKESFPLTVTSAQKNPTAFYLCASRQTGSYTEAFFGQGTRLTVV.

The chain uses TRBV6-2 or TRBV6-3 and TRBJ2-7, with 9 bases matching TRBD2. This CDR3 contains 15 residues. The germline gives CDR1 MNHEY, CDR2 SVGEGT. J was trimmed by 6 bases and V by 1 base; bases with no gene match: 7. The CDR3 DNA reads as TGTGCCAGCAGTTACTACGGCGGGAGGGCCGGCGAGCAGTACTTC. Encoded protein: CASSYYGGRAGEQYF.

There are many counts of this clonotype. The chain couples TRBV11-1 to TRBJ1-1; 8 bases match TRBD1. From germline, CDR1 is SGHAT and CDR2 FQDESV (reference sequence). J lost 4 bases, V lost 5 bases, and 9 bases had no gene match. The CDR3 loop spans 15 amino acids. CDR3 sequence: CASSPDRAGFTEAFF. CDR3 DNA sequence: TGTGCCAGCAGCCCGGACAGGGCCGGGTTCACTGAAGCTTTCTTT.

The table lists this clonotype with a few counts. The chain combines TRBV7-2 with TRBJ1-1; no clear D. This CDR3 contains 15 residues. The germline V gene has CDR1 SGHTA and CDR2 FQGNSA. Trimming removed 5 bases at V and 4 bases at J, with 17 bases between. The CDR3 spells CASSPRTTVGTEAFF. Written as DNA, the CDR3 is TGTGCCAGCAGCCCTAGGACGACCGTGGGCACTGAAGCTTTCTTT.

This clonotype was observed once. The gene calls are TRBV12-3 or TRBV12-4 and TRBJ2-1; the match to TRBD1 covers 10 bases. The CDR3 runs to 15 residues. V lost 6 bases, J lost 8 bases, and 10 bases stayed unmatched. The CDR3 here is CASRDDRDRGHEQFF. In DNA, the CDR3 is TGTGCCAGCAGAGACGACCGGGACAGGGGACATGAGCAGTTCTTC.

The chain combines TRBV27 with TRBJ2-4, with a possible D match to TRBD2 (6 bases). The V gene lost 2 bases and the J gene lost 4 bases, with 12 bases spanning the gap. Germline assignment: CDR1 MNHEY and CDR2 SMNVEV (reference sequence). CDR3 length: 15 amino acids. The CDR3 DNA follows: TGTGCCAGCAGTTTAGGCCGGGACTCGAAAAACATTCAGTACTTC. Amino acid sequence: CASSLGRDSKNIQYF.

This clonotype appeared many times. CDR3 nucleotides: TGTGCCATCAGCAGCTCCGGGACAGAAAATTCACCCCTCCACTTT. This codes for CAISSSGTENSPLHF. V is TRBV10-3 and J is TRBJ1-6; 7 bases line up with TRBD1. The V gene end was trimmed by 6 bases and the J gene end by 7 bases; junction bases not matched to a gene: 9. Germline CDR1 and CDR2: ENHRY and SYGVKD. This CDR3 region has 15 residues.

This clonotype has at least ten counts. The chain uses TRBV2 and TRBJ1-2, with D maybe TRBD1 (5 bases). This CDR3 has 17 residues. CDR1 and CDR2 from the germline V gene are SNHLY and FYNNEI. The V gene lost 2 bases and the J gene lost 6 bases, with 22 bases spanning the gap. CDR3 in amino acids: CASSERAGRLLLDGYTF. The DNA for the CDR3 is TGTGCCAGCAGTGAAAGGGCGGGGCGATTGTTGTTGGATGGCTACACCTTC.

For the CDR3, the DNA is TGTGCCAGCATCAAAGGGTTAACAGGAGCTTTCTTT. Residues: CASIKGLTGAFF. The J gene is TRBJ1-1, the V gene TRBV12-3 or TRBV12-4; TRBD1 is a possible D gene (5 bases). Trimming left V 7 bases short and J 10 bases short, with 16 bases between. The CDR3 is 12 amino acids.